The 2 T cell receptor beta chains reported below all come from one sample, sequenced in a study of blood T cell repertoires in COVID-19. Assay: immunoSEQ multiplex PCR; the TCRdb copy retains only in-frame clones and omits some. The table has about 300,000 clones, roughly 86% seen once. What was sequenced was peripheral blood. The receptors stem from a woman in her twenties or thirties with COVID-19, enrolled during active disease.

The gene calls are TRBV27 and TRBJ2-2, with 8 nucleotides matching TRBD2. V lost 3 bases, J lost 4 bases, and 4 bases stayed unmatched. The CDR3 extends over 15 amino acids. The V gene's germline CDR1 is MNHEY and CDR2 SMNVEV (reference sequence). Here the CDR3 reads CASSFLAGPTGELFF. The CDR3 DNA sequence: TGTGCCAGCAGTTTTCTAGCGGGCCCCACCGGGGAGCTGTTTTTT.

The chain couples TRBV12-3 or TRBV12-4 to TRBJ2-7; D is possibly TRBD2 (6 bases). Trimming stripped 5 bases from V and 7 bases from J, with 12 bases between. The CDR3 is 12 residues long. The CDR3 spells CASSPGLGEQYV. CDR3 in DNA: TGTGCCAGCAGTCCGGGACTGGGGGAGCAGTACGTC.